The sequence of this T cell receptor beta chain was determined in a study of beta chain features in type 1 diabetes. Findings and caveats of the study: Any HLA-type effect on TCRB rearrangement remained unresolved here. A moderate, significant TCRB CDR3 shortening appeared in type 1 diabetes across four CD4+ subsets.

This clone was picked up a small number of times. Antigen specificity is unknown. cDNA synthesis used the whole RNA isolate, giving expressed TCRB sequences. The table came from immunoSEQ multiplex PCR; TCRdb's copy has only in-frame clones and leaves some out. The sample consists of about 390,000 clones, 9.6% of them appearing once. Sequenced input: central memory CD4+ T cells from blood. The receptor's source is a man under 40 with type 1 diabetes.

The CDR3 nucleotides read TGTGCCAGCAGCTTAATGTTGACTGAAGCTTTCTTT. Translated, it gives CASSLMLTEAFF. The J gene is TRBJ1-1, the V gene TRBV7-9, with unresolved D. This CDR3 comprises 12 residues. With 2 bases removed from V and 5 bases from J, the gap between germline ends came to 6 bases. Germline CDR1 and CDR2: SEHNR and FQNEAQ (reference sequence). The full variable domain, its missing parts supplied by reference TRBV7-9 and TRBJ1-1, is DTGVSQNPRHKITKRGQNVTFRCDPISEHNRLYWYRQTLGQGPEFLTYFQNEAQLEKSRLLSDRFSAERPKGSFSTLEIQRTEQGDSAMYLCASSLMLTEAFFGQGTRLTVV.